Shown below are 15 T cell receptor beta chains from a single sample sequenced in a study of Ad26.COV2.S vaccination and SARS-CoV-2 variants. Regarding treatment: 19 received Ad26.COV2.S at low or high dose, single or two shots; roughly five received placebo; per-sample allocation not given. Day 63 after the first injection of vaccine or placebo was the sampling time. This table comes from immunoSEQ multiplex PCR, and its TCRdb copy is limited to in-frame clones, with some not included. The table has about 680,000 clones, around 90% seen once. The source material was peripheral blood, sampled in a trial of Ad26.COV2.S vaccine versus placebo. The receptors come from a person between 18 and 60 years old who received the Ad26.COV2.S COVID-19 vaccine or a placebo.

This clone was seen a single time. The chain is built from TRBV21-1 and TRBJ1-1; the D segment call TRBD1 is taken from the table without a DNA check. TRBV21-1 is reported as a pseudogene. The CDR3 has 13 amino acids. The CDR3 sequence: CASSKGRDTEAFF. In DNA form, the CDR3 reads TGTGCCAGCAGCAAGGGCAGGGACACTGAAGCTTTCTTT.

This clone came up a few times. Germline is not matched at one junction end, which may reflect a read error. The V gene is TRBV15, the J gene TRBJ2-7, with D unresolved. Germline lookup yields CDR1 LNHNV and CDR2 YYDKDF (reference sequence). The CDR3 length is 12 residues. The CDR3 DNA sequence: TGTGCCACCAGCAGAGGCTCCGACGAGCAGTACTTC. Translated, it gives CATSRGSDEQYF.

This chain uses TRBV7-2 with TRBJ2-2, with D perhaps matching TRBD1 (5 bases). Germline V lookup: CDR1 SGHTA, CDR2 FQGNSA. This CDR3 comprises 15 residues. The V end was cut by 5 bases, the J end by 2 bases, with 12 bases between. The CDR3 DNA reads TGTGCCAGCAGCCTCTTTCAGGGTAACACCGGGGAGCTGTTTTTT. Its translation: CASSLFQGNTGELFF.

The J gene is TRBJ2-1, the V gene TRBV5-1; D is unresolved. Trimming cost V 0 bases and J 6 bases, with 10 bases left between them. In germline, CDR1 is SGHRS, CDR2 YFSETQ. The CDR3 has 14 amino acids. The CDR3 region is CASSLVAGGNEQFF. The CDR3 DNA sequence: TGCGCCAGCAGCTTGGTAGCCGGCGGCAATGAGCAGTTCTTC.

The CDR3 region has the DNA TGCAGCGTTGCTTGGACAGGTGGGAGGACCGGGGAGCTGTTTTTT. This gives the protein CSVAWTGGRTGELFF. The chain has TRBV29-1 and TRBJ2-2; maybe TRBD1 (7 bases). V gave up 4 bases and J gave up 5 bases, with 17 bases separating them. The length of the CDR3 is 15 residues. In germline, CDR1 is SQVTM, CDR2 ANQGSEA.

The chain links TRBV15 to TRBJ2-5, with D tentatively TRBD1 (5 bases). V dropped 4 bases and J dropped 1 base, with 13 bases sitting between them. This CDR3 has 15 residues. Germline assignment: CDR1 LNHNV and CDR2 YYDKDF (reference sequence). The CDR3 sequence is CATSKRRQLQETQYF. CDR3 coding DNA: TGTGCCACCAGCAAACGGAGACAGCTCCAAGAGACCCAGTACTTC.

The V and J genes are TRBV12-5 and TRBJ2-5; the D call may be TRBD1 or TRBD2 (6 bases each). Trimming took off 4 bases at V and 4 bases at J, with 13 bases between the two ends. Germline V CDR1 and CDR2: LGHNT, FRNRAP. This CDR3 is built from 14 residues. CDR3 nucleotides: TGTGCTAGTGGTTCGGGGGCGGTGGGAGAGACCCAGTACTTC. It is translated as CASGSGAVGETQYF.

The chain links TRBV7-8 to TRBJ2-1; D gene uncertain. V was trimmed by 3 bases and J by 0 bases, leaving 12 bases between them. The CDR3 loop spans 16 amino acids. Per the germline V gene, CDR1 is SGHVS and CDR2 is FQNEAQ. CDR3 sequence reads: CASSFTWESSYNEQFF. DNA for the CDR3: TGTGCCAGCAGCTTTACGTGGGAAAGCTCCTACAATGAGCAGTTCTTC. Full variable domain (outside the CDR3, taken from reference TRBV7-8 and TRBJ2-1): GAGVSQSPRYKVAKRGQDVALRCDPISGHVSLFWYQQALGQGPEFLTYFQNEAQLDKSGLPSDRFFAERPEGSVSTLKIQRTQQEDSAVYLCASSFTWESSYNEQFFGPGTRLTVL.

In the case of this clone: The same CDR3 can be traced to other DNA sequences in this sample. The chain carries TRBV6-5 and TRBJ2-7; 9 bases agree with TRBD1. The J segment lost 0 bases and the V segment lost 0 bases, leaving 0 bases of the junction unmatched. The CDR3 length is 15 residues. Germline V gives CDR1 MNHEY, CDR2 SVGAGI. The CDR3 DNA follows: TGTGCCAGCAGTTACTCGGGACAGGGCTCCTACGAGCAGTACTTC. It encodes CASSYSGQGSYEQYF.

The genes are TRBV19 and TRBJ2-3; no firm D call. V was shortened by 7 bases and J by 4 bases, with 15 bases between the two germline ends. Germline assignment: CDR1 LNHDA and CDR2 SQIVND (reference sequence). This CDR3 has 14 amino acids. CDR3 bases: TGTGCCAGTAAACCCCTCGAGGCTTCAGATACGCAGTATTTT. Translating gives CASKPLEASDTQYF.

A word on this clone: This CDR3 is also generated by other DNA sequences in the sample. V gene TRBV12-3 or TRBV12-4 combines with J gene TRBJ2-1; D uncertain. The CDR3 length is 10 residues. Trimming removed 5 bases at V and 7 bases at J, with 3 bases between. The CDR3 here is CASSLNEQFF. The CDR3 region has the DNA TGTGCCAGCAGTCTGAATGAGCAGTTCTTC.

The chain employs TRBV7-2 and TRBJ2-4, with 7 bases matching TRBD1. Germline V gene lookup returns CDR1 SGHTA and CDR2 FQGNSA. J gave up 6 bases and V 2 bases, and 4 bases lay outside the gene matches. This CDR3 is built from 14 residues. The CDR3 spells CASSLTGVRNIQYF. In nucleotides, the CDR3 is TGTGCCAGCAGCTTAACAGGGGTTAGAAACATTCAGTACTTC.

Of note for this clone: At one of its ends the junction is not consistent with the germline gene, which may arise from a read error. The rearrangement links TRBV7-7 to TRBJ2-2; 8 nucleotides agree with TRBD1. CDR3 size: 16 residues. Germline lookup yields CDR1 SSHAT and CDR2 FNYEAQ (reference sequence). CDR3 sequence (DNA): TGTGCTAGCAGCCCAATCAGGACAGGGCCAACCGGGGAGCTGTTTTTT. Amino acid sequence: CASSPIRTGPTGELFF.

The chain combines TRBV27 with TRBJ2-1; the match to TRBD1 covers 7 bases. This CDR3 is built from 13 residues. Germline CDR1 MNHEY, CDR2 SMNVEV (reference sequence). Trimming cost V 9 bases and J 7 bases; bases outside gene matches: 9. The CDR3 sequence is CARIDRVGNEQFF. The CDR3 DNA reads as TGTGCCAGGATCGACAGGGTAGGAAATGAGCAGTTCTTC.

The CDR3 region has the DNA TGTGCCAGCAGCGTAGAGTCCTGGGTTGGGGGGAATGGCTACACCTTC. It specifies CASSVESWVGGNGYTF. The chain has TRBV9 and TRBJ1-2, with D possibly matching TRBD1 (5 bases). The CDR3 totals 16 residues. Germline loops: CDR1 SGDLS, CDR2 YYNGEE. Trimming stripped 0 bases from V and 6 bases from J, with 18 bases between. The entire variable domain, with the rest obtained from reference TRBV9 and TRBJ1-2, is as follows: DSGVTQTPKHLITATGQRVTLRCSPRSGDLSVYWYQQSLDQGLQFLIQYYNGEERAKGNILERFSAQQFPDLHSELNLSSLELGDSALYFCASSVESWVGGNGYTFGSGTRLTVV.